The present T cell receptor beta chain was sequenced within a study of T cell responses to AZD1222 COVID-19 vaccine. Study observations and caveats: Nearly half of unique spike-specific TCRs reportedly avoided B.1.351 and B.1.1.7 mutated regions. The donor group comprised mostly white British people and more females; the analysis possibly underestimated clonal diversity.

The method was immunoSEQ multiplex PCR; TCRdb's version includes in-frame clones alone and lacks a portion of them. The table includes 150,000 to 200,000 clones, around 92% detected once. Of note for this clone: Its antigen is still unknown.

Sequencing used peripheral blood, obtained on day 0 of AZD1222 vaccination. The sequence was collected from an adult in good health.

This CDR3 is CASGQASAKNIQYF. In nucleotides, the CDR3 is TGTGCCAGCGGACAGGCTTCGGCCAAAAACATTCAGTACTTC. V gene TRBV2 combines with J gene TRBJ2-4; 7 nucleotides match TRBD1. Trimming took 8 bases from V and 1 from J; bases not matched to a gene: 5. The CDR3 has 14 amino acids. Germline-derived CDR1 and CDR2 are SNHLY and FYNNEI.